This T cell receptor beta chain came from a study of shared clonotypes between healthy human individuals. Study at large: CD4 naive and CD4 memory each took three plates per donor, while CD8 naive took two and CD8 memory one. Study-level results: Depth was large, yet rarefaction showed that sorted-subset sequencing was incomplete. In contrast to clonotypes shared by all four donors, non-shared clonotypes had lower generation probabilities. With several donors compared, around 4.7% of naive CD4 clonotypes were shared.

Here immunoSEQ multiplex PCR was the method, and the copy in TCRdb shows in-frame clones only, minus some. Among around 1,100,000 clones listed, approximately 75% were seen once. Notes on this clone: Its antigen is unknown. A much bigger clone sits one base away, suggesting this may be a read error. Different DNA sequences within this sample yield the same CDR3.

This CDR3 spans 12 amino acids. V lost 0 bases and J lost 4, with 3 bases in between. The V gene's germline CDR1 is SGHNT and CDR2 YYREEE (reference sequence). This chain connects TRBV5-4 to TRBJ2-3; D uncertain. Sequencing used memory CD4+ T cells from PBMCs. The subset was: CD45RA-negative fraction. The TCR sequence derives from a man aged 18-30 years in good health. Some clones in this sample may be carry-over from other donors' samples. The CDR3 sequence: CASSLGADTQYF. Here the CDR3 DNA reads TGTGCCAGCAGCTTGGGGGCAGATACGCAGTATTTT.